This T cell receptor beta chain was found in a study of blood T cell repertoires in COVID-19. For the study at large: Sources were T cells, B-cell-depleted T cells, or PBMCs; the material itself was cDNA or gDNA.

As processed by the authors: Amplification from reference gene primers served as the basis for estimated nucleated cell counts. Some clones are missing from TCRdb's copy, which holds only in-frame ones; the method was immunoSEQ multiplex PCR. V and J calls and clone size are given by that table; D and trimming were obtained from the DNA. This table holds about 130,000 clones, 86% found once. About this clone itself: The sample carries other DNA sequences with the same CDR3.

V shed 4 bases and J shed 1 base, with 7 bases lying between them. CDR1 and CDR2 (germline): SNHLY, FYNNEI. This CDR3 comprises 13 residues. The sequencing sample was made of peripheral blood. The sequence was collected from a woman aged 50 to 60 who had recovered from COVID-19. The chain uses TRBV2 and TRBJ2-5; possibly TRBD1 for D (6 bases). The CDR3, as DNA: TGTGCCAGCAGTGGGACAGCCCAAGAGACCCAGTACTTC. Protein: CASSGTAQETQYF.